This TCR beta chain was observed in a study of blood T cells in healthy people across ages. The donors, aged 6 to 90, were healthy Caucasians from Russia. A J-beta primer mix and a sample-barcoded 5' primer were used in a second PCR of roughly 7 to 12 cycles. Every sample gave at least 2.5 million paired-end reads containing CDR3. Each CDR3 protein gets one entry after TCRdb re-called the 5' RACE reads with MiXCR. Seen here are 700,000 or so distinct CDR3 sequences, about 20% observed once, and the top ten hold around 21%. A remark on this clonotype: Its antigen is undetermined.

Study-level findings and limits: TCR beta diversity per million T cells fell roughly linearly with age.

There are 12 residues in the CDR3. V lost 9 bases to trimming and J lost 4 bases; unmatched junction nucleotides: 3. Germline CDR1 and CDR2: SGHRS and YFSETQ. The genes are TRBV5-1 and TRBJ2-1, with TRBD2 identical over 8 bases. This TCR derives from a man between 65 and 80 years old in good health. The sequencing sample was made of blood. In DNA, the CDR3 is TGCGCCACCGGGGGGGAATACAATGAGCAGTTCTTC. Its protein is CATGGEYNEQFF.